This T cell receptor (beta chain) came from a study of type 1 and type 2 diabetes patients (dated by TCRdb to about 2016). Looking at the study overall: The cohort comprised about ten type 1 diabetes patients, four type 2 diabetes patients and 6 or 7 nondiabetic controls recruited in China. Sequencing of the TCRbeta libraries was paired-end and was performed on Illumina HiSeq 2000 or MiSeq instruments. The study used high-throughput sequencing to profile TCRbeta repertoires and compare individuals with type 1 diabetes, type 2 diabetes and no diabetes. Similar V gene usage was observed when approximately 20-cycle and approximately 26-cycle amplification were compared, suggesting similar primer efficiencies and random PCR bias. Across the study, CD4+ and CD8+ T cells were positively selected from PBMCs using CD4 or CD8 MicroBeads on MACS columns. Altogether, 15 million to 20 million paired-end reads were produced across the whole study. Type 2 diabetes patients were included as a disease comparison group for the type 1 diabetes patients.

TCRdb records Illumina MiSeq as the sequencer. For TCRbeta CDR3 amplification, the template was genomic DNA taken from the sorted T cell subsets. The TCRbeta CDR3 region was amplified by multiplex PCR using 30 forward and 13 reverse primers. After the PCR products were purified with AMPure XP beads, a second PCR of approximately 25 cycles was run to add indices and adaptors. Before sequencing, the QIAquick Gel Extraction Kit was used to gel-purify the libraries. From the authors' description of their analysis: Paired-end reads were merged with FLASH and aligned to IMGT V, D and J germline references using IgBLAST. After reads whose alignment identity to germline references fell below 70% were discarded, roughly 10,000,000 reads remained study-wide. IMGT definitions were followed to assign CDR3 boundaries, reading frame and productivity. Highly-expanded clones were defined as clones at or above 1% of reads, and diversity was measured by normalized Shannon entropy. Unpaired two-tailed t-tests were used to test for differences in Shannon entropy between groups. TCRdb handled the public reads itself, with Q25 trimming in fastp and clone calling in MiXCR, and kept productive beta chains. Rows with one shared CDR3 protein collapse into an entry with the most common genes and DNA. TCRdb's processing, not the authors', yielded these V and J calls. Recorded for this sample are 250,000 or so distinct CDR3 sequences; over 45% of them occurred a single time. The top ten clones comprise approximately 13% of the sample.

A word on this clonotype: Its cognate antigen has yet to be identified. Per-base qualities were not stored, and no clone one base away is much larger.

CDR1 and CDR2 (SGDLS, YYNGEE) derive from the germline V gene. The CDR3 sequence holds 14 residues, the cysteine and phenylalanine included. Kept here is only the CDR3 DNA, which spans 42 bases and is read in frame from base 1. V and J are truncated by 0 bases and 4 bases respectively, leaving an intervening sequence of 8 bases. Overall results and qualifications from the work: Only a few highly-expanded CD4+ clones (median one) were found in type 2 diabetes patients, and these clones made up a median approximately 3.8% of reads. Type 2 diabetes and control samples had highly correlated V and J gene usage patterns, with an average between-sample correlation of roughly 0.97. Because only a limited number of T2D and control samples were sequenced, some T1D-only HECs might also appear in more T2D or control samples. In both CD4+ and CD8+ T cells, type 2 diabetes repertoires were highly diverse and significantly more diverse than type 1 diabetes repertoires. The study groups were not matched for age and gender, which could possibly have biased interpretation.

Standard classification criteria for type 1 or type 2 diabetes were met by all diabetic patients, and glucose and C-peptide were assessed by WHO-recommended methods. Donors with other autoimmune diseases or infections within the previous four weeks were excluded. Around 10 milliliters of peripheral blood were drawn from each participant. PBMCs were isolated with LymphoPrep density separation. The chain joins TRBV9 to TRBJ1-3; a tentative D match to TRBD1 spans 6 bases. The specimen sequenced was peripheral blood mononuclear cells (PBMCs). The clonotype originates from a man between 18 and 29 years old with type 2 diabetes. For the CDR3, the sequence is CASSVDRDGNTIYF. The DNA sequence follows: TGTGCCAGCAGCGTAGACAGGGACGGAAACACCATATATTTT. Joined to the reference TRBV9 and TRBJ1-3 proteins, this CDR3 gives the full variable domain: DSGVTQTPKHLITATGQRVTLRCSPRSGDLSVYWYQQSLDQGLQFLIQYYNGEERAKGNILERFSAQQFPDLHSELNLSSLELGDSALYFCASSVDRDGNTIYFGEGSWLTVV.